This T cell receptor (beta chain) was retrieved from a study of tumor-infiltrating lymphocytes in localized non-small cell lung cancer. Overall study: Resected tumor was paired with non-adjacent uninvolved lung from the same patient.

Germline values: CDR1 MDHEN, CDR2 SYDVKM. V was pared by 5 bases and J by 5 bases, with 4 bases of the junction left unmatched. The CDR3 extends over 13 amino acids. Clones were read by immunoSEQ multiplex PCR, and TCRdb kept only the in-frame ones, dropping some. This repertoire shows about 16,000 clones, around 80% found once; its top ten account for 5.5% to 7%. The sequencing sample was made of lung tumor tissue. The TCR comes from a human donor with non-small cell lung cancer. This chain connects TRBV28 to TRBJ1-2; TRBD1 agrees at 8 bases. CDR3 amino acids: CASSRTGPYGYTF. DNA of the CDR3: TGTGCCAGCAGTCGGACAGGGCCTTATGGCTACACCTTC.